This paragraph reports one TCR beta chain. Assay: immunoSEQ multiplex PCR; the TCRdb copy retains only in-frame clones and omits some. The sample lists approximately 320,000 clones, roughly 91% occurring once. Researchers reported that CD8 memory united CD45RO+ cells with CCR7-negative CD45RA+ TemRA cells. The CDR3 loop spans 16 amino acids. V lost 2 bases and J lost 0, with 14 bases in between. Germline V gene data show CDR1 as GTSNPN and CDR2 as SVGIG (reference sequence). The sample comes from a study of shared clonotypes between healthy human individuals. This chain joins TRBV30 and TRBJ2-1; possibly TRBD2 for D (6 bases). This clonotype was obtained from a man aged 18 to 29 in good health. Sequencing used memory CD8+ T cells sorted from blood. The subset denotes: CD45RO+ cells pooled with CCR7-negative TemRA cells. The CDR3 loop reads CAWSTRGLHSYNEQFF. CDR3 nucleotides: TGTGCCTGGAGTACTCGGGGACTGCACTCCTACAATGAGCAGTTCTTC.